These 13 T cell receptor beta chains came from one sample sequenced in a study of shared clonotypes between healthy human individuals. Assay used: immunoSEQ multiplex PCR; TCRdb lists only in-frame clones, some missing. The sample contains roughly 2.2 million clones, approximately 93% of which appear only once. Sequencing was done on a sample of naive CD4+ T cells from PBMCs. Described subset: CD45RA+ positively selected. These receptor sequences come from a man aged 18 to 29 in good health. Some clones in this sample may be carry-over from other donors' samples.

This clone has a single count. V and J are TRBV4-2 and TRBJ1-2; D remains unclear. Trimming left V 0 bases short and J 4 bases short, with 15 bases between. Germline V gives CDR1 LGHNA, CDR2 YNFKEQ. The CDR3 is made up of 16 amino acids. Here the CDR3 reads CASSQEVDPGRYGYTF. In DNA form, the CDR3 reads TGTGCCAGCAGCCAAGAAGTTGACCCGGGCCGCTATGGCTACACCTTC.

The V and J genes are TRBV19 and TRBJ2-5; 13 nucleotides match TRBD2. The germline CDR1 and CDR2 sequences are LNHDA and SQIVND (reference sequence). The CDR3 is 18 amino acids. V lost 3 bases to trimming and J lost 1 base; unmatched junction nucleotides: 8. The CDR3 sequence is CASSIRGLAGNTQETQYF. In DNA form, the CDR3 reads TGTGCCAGTAGTATCCGGGGACTAGCGGGGAATACCCAAGAGACCCAGTACTTC.

V is TRBV6-1 and J is TRBJ2-3, with D unclear. The CDR3 has 16 amino acids. CDR1 and CDR2 (germline): MNHNS, SASEGT. The V gene lost 0 bases and the J gene lost 6 bases, with 16 bases spanning the gap. The CDR3 sequence: CASSEANGRMWDTQYF. CDR3 nucleotides: TGTGCCAGCAGTGAAGCCAACGGCCGAATGTGGGATACGCAGTATTTT.

J is TRBJ1-5 and V is TRBV6-1, with 7 bases aligning to TRBD1. This CDR3 is built from 14 residues. Germline V lookup: CDR1 MNHNS, CDR2 SASEGT. V was pared by 7 bases and J by 6 bases, with 9 bases of the junction left unmatched. Here the CDR3 DNA reads TGTGCCAGCATCGAAAGACAGGGCACTCAGCCCCAGCATTTT. Translation: CASIERQGTQPQHF.

This clone is a singleton in its sample. This chain joins TRBV5-4 and TRBJ2-1; 13 nucleotides match TRBD2. The CDR3 covers 16 residues. V trimming: 5 bases; J trimming: 6 bases; junction bases outside the gene matches: 8. Looked up from germline, CDR1 is SGHNT and CDR2 is YYREEE (reference sequence). CDR3 residues: CASRLGLAGEINEQFF. CDR3 coding DNA: TGTGCCAGCAGGCTCGGACTAGCGGGAGAAATCAATGAGCAGTTCTTC.

The CDR3 reads CASSTGDRGLYEQYF. For the CDR3, the DNA is TGTGCCAGCAGCACGGGAGACAGGGGGCTTTACGAGCAGTACTTC. The rearrangement links TRBV2 to TRBJ2-5, with 10 bases that match TRBD1. The DNA end is a closer match to TRBJ2-7, so the J assignment may be wrong. Germline V gene sequence: CDR1 SNHLY, CDR2 FYNNEI. This CDR3 is 15 amino acids long.

This clone was seen only once. The rearrangement links TRBV27 to TRBJ2-7, with a tentative D call TRBD2 (6 bases). Trimming shortened V by 3 bases and J by 0 bases, and 12 bases separated the two germline ends. The CDR3 has 15 residues. Germline-derived CDR1 and CDR2 are MNHEY and SMNVEV (reference sequence). The CDR3 DNA reads as TGTGCCAGCAGTTTTGGTGGGGGGAGCTCCTACGAGCAGTACTTC. Its protein product is CASSFGGGSSYEQYF.

This clone is a singleton in its sample. The chain uses TRBV7-2 and TRBJ2-5; tentatively, D is TRBD1 (6 bases). Between the trimmed V and J ends, which lost 5 bases and 5 bases, there was a span of 12 bases. Per germline, CDR1 SGHTA and CDR2 FQGNSA. This CDR3 comprises 13 residues. In DNA, the CDR3 is TGTGCCAGCAGCCCCGGACAGATTGAGACCCAGTACTTC. This encodes CASSPGQIETQYF.

The chain combines TRBV28 with TRBJ1-2; 8 nucleotides agree with TRBD1. From germline, CDR1 is MDHEN and CDR2 SYDVKM. There are 15 residues in the CDR3. The V gene end was trimmed by 7 bases and the J gene end by 4 bases; junction bases not matched to a gene: 11. The CDR3 region is CASNLPDRAGYGYTF. In DNA, the CDR3 is TGTGCCAGCAACCTCCCGGACAGGGCCGGCTATGGCTACACCTTC.

The chain uses TRBV2 and TRBJ2-5; 9 nucleotides align to TRBD1. The V segment lost 10 bases and the J segment 5 bases; nucleotides outside the gene matches: 8. There are 13 residues in the CDR3. Germline values: CDR1 SNHLY, CDR2 FYNNEI. CDR3 loop: CATTGGVSETQYF. The CDR3 nucleotides read TGTGCCACCACAGGGGGCGTGAGTGAGACCCAGTACTTC.

This sequence joins TRBV28 and TRBJ1-2, with 10 bases identical to TRBD1. The CDR3 is 15 residues long. V gave up 2 bases and J gave up 8 bases; unmatched junction bases: 8. The germline CDR1 and CDR2 sequences are MDHEN and SYDVKM. The CDR3 coding sequence is TGTGCCAGCAGTTTAGAGGGACAGGGGAAGTGGGGCTACACCTTC. It codes for CASSLEGQGKWGYTF.

This chain joins TRBV25-1 and TRBJ1-5; 7 nucleotides align to TRBD1. The CDR3 has 17 amino acids. Germline V lookup: CDR1 MGHDK, CDR2 SYGVNS. The trim removed 1 base at V and 2 bases at J, leaving 8 bases unmatched. CDR3 bases: TGTGCCAGCAGTGAATCAGGGGACAGATGGGGCAATCAGCCCCAGCATTTT. Protein: CASSESGDRWGNQPQHF.

The rearrangement uses TRBV6-1 and TRBJ2-1; 10 nucleotides agree with TRBD1. V lost 4 bases, J lost 10 bases, and 16 bases stayed unmatched. The CDR3 length is 17 residues. Germline CDR1 is MNHNS and CDR2 is SASEGT. CDR3 sequence reads: CASSVRSTGTGAPEQFF. The CDR3 DNA is TGTGCCAGCAGTGTTCGGAGTACCGGGACAGGGGCCCCCGAGCAGTTCTTC.